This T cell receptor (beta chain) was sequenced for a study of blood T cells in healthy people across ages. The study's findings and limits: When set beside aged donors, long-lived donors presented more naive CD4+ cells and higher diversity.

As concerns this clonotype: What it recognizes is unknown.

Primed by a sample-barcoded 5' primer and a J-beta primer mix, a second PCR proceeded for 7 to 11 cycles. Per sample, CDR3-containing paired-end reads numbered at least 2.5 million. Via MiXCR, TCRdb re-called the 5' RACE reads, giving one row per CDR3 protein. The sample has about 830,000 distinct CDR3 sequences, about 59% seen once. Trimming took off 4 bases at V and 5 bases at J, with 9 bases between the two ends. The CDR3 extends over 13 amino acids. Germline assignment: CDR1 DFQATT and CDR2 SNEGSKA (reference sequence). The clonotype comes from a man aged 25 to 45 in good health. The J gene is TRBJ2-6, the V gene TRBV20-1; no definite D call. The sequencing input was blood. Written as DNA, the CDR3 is TGCAGTGCTAAGGGCGATCGGGCCAACGTCCTGACTTTC. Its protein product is CSAKGDRANVLTF.